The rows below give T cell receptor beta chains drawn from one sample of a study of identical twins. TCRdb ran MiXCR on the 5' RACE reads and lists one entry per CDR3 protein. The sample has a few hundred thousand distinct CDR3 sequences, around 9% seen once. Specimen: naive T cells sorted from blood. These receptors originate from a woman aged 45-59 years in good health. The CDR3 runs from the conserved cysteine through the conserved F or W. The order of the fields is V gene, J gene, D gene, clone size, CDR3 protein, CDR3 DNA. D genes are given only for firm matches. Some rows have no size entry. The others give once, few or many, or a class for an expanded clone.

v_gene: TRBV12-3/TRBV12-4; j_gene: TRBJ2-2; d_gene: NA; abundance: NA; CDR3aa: CASSSGRYTGELFF; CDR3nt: TGTGCCAGCAGTTCCGGACGGTACACCGGGGAGCTGTTTTTT
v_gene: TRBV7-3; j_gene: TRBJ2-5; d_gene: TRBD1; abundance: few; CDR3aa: CASSPTGEKETQYF; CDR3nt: TGTGCCAGCAGCCCTACAGGGGAGAAGGAGACCCAGTACTTC
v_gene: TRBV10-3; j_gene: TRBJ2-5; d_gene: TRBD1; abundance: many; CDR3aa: CATVSQGLQETQYF; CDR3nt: TGTGCCACCGTTTCACAGGGGCTCCAAGAGACCCAGTACTTC
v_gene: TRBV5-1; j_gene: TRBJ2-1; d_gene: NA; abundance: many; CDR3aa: CASSLNPLSGDDEYYNEQFF; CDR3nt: TGCGCCAGCAGCTTAAACCCCCTTAGCGGAGACGACGAGTATTACAATGAGCAGTTCTTC
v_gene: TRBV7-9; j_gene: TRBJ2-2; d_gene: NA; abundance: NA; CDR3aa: CATTSGELFF; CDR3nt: TGTGCCACAACCTCCGGGGAGCTGTTTTTT
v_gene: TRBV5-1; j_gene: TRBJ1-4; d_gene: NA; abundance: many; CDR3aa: CASSPRGGANEKLFF; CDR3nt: TGCGCCAGCAGCCCCCGGGGGGGGGCTAATGAAAAACTGTTTTTT
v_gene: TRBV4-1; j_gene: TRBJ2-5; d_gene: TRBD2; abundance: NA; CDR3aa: CASSQPRERETQYF; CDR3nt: TGCGCCAGCAGCCAACCGCGGGAGAGGGAGACCCAGTACTTC
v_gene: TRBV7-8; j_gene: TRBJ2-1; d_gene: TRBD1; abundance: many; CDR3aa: CASSIDRQGKNNEQFF; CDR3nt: TGTGCCAGCAGCATCGACCGACAGGGGAAAAACAATGAGCAGTTCTTC
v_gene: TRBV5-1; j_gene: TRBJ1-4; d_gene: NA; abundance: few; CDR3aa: CASSPSLGGGEKLFF; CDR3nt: TGCGCCAGCAGCCCCTCCCTTGGGGGGGGTGAAAAACTGTTTTTT
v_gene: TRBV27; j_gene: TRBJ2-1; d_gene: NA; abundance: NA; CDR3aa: CASSPRVNGGQQFF; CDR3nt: TGTGCCAGCAGCCCGCGTGTAAACGGGGGACAGCAGTTCTTC
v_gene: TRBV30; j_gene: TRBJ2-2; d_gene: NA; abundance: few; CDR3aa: CAWSVSVRVYTGELFF; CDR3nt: TGTGCCTGGAGTGTTAGTGTGCGGGTATACACCGGGGAGCTGTTTTTT
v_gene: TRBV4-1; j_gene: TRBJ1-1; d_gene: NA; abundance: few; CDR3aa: CASSQLGPNTEAFF; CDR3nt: TGCGCCAGCAGCCAACTGGGTCCGAACACTGAAGCTTTCTTT
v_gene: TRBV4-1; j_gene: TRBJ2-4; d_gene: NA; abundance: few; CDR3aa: CASSQDWTPNIQYF; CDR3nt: TGCGCCAGCAGCCAAGATTGGACTCCAAACATTCAGTACTTC
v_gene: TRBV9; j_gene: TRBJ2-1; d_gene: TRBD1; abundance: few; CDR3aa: CASSVEGARGNEQFF; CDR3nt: TGTGCCAGCAGCGTAGAGGGGGCGCGAGGCAATGAGCAGTTCTTC
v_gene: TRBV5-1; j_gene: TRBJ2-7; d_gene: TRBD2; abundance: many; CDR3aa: CASGGGVYEQYF; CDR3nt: TGCGCCAGCGGGGGGGGAGTCTACGAGCAGTACTTC
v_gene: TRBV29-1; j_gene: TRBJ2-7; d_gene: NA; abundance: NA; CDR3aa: CSVDDSLLGEQYF; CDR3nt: TGCAGCGTCGATGACAGCCTCCTTGGCGAGCAGTACTTC
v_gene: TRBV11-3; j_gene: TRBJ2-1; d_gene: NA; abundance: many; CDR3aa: CASSFRSTGIKNEQFF; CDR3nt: TGTGCCAGCAGCTTCCGTTCAACAGGGATAAAGAATGAGCAGTTCTTC
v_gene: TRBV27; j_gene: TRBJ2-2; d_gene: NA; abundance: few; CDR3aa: CASLSDTGELFF; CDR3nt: TGTGCCAGCCTGTCGGACACCGGGGAGCTGTTTTTT
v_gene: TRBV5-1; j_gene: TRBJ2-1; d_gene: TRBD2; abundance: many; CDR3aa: CASSLAPSGGYNEQFF; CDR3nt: TGCGCCAGCAGCTTGGCCCCTAGCGGGGGCTACAATGAGCAGTTCTTC
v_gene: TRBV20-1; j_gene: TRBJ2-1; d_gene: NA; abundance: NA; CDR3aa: CSARALNRAGEQFF; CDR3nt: TGCAGTGCTAGGGCGCTCAACAGGGCCGGTGAGCAGTTCTTC
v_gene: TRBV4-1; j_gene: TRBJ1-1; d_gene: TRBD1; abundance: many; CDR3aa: CASSQGQGKAFF; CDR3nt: TGCGCCAGCAGCCAAGGACAGGGGAAAGCTTTCTTT
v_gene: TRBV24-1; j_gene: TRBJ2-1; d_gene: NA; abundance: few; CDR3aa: CATSVEASSSYNEQFF; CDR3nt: TGTGCCACCAGCGTTGAGGCTTCCAGCTCCTACAATGAGCAGTTCTTC
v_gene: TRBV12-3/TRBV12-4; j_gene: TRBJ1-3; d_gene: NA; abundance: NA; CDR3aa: CASSFRGESGNTIYF; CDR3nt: TGTGCCAGCAGTTTCCGGGGCGAATCGGGAAACACCATATATTTT